A selection of T cell receptor beta chains follows, all from one sample in a study of control samples from healthy donors and cancer patients. Here immunoSEQ multiplex PCR was the method, and the copy in TCRdb shows in-frame clones only, minus some. The sample comprises 150,000 to 200,000 clones, 90% of which are singletons, and 1.4% rests with the top ten. Material: blood. Source of these receptors: a woman in her forties or fifties in good health. Each CDR3 is given with its conserved first and last residue. The D gene is left open where the match is weak.

J: TRBJ1-5; D: .; V: TRBV12-3/TRBV12-4; CDR3: CASSLILGQPQHF
J: TRBJ2-7; D: .; V: TRBV19; CDR3: CASSEDVSYEQYF
J: TRBJ2-7; D: TRBD2; V: TRBV7-2; CDR3: CASSPSGGALYEQYF
J: TRBJ1-1; D: .; V: TRBV19; CDR3: CASSPGGWTEAFF
J: TRBJ2-7; D: TRBD1; V: TRBV19; CDR3: CASSTPPGTGEGHEQYF
J: TRBJ2-7; D: .; V: TRBV2; CDR3: CASSESLGMSSYEQYF
J: TRBJ2-4; D: .; V: TRBV9; CDR3: CASSVGPEANVIQYF
J: TRBJ1-1; D: .; V: TRBV27; CDR3: CASSFEGFTEAFF
J: TRBJ1-2; D: .; V: TRBV5-1; CDR3: CASRVAQAAYGYTF
J: TRBJ2-3; D: TRBD1; V: TRBV7-7; CDR3: CASSPTGHGTDTQYF
J: TRBJ2-7; D: TRBD1; V: TRBV29-1; CDR3: CSVEDQGAISYEQYF
J: TRBJ1-5; D: .; V: TRBV6-1; CDR3: CASSEWAEFNQPQHF
J: TRBJ1-1; D: .; V: TRBV5-4; CDR3: CASSLGDVNTEAFF
J: TRBJ2-2; D: .; V: TRBV24-1; CDR3: CATSDTGAYTGELFF
J: TRBJ1-5; D: .; V: TRBV5-1; CDR3: CASSLDGYSNQPQHF
J: TRBJ2-6; D: .; V: TRBV9; CDR3: CASSHITTGANVLTF
J: TRBJ2-4; D: .; V: TRBV5-1; CDR3: CASSLRGAGNIQYF
J: TRBJ2-2; D: .; V: TRBV9; CDR3: CASKGDTGELFF
J: TRBJ1-5; D: .; V: TRBV19; CDR3: CASSIGGAAQVEQPQHF
J: TRBJ2-1; D: .; V: TRBV3-1/TRBV3-2; CDR3: CASSARGAYNEQFF
J: TRBJ2-7; D: .; V: TRBV7-8; CDR3: CASSFGVLTHEQYF
J: TRBJ2-2; D: .; V: TRBV4-3; CDR3: CASSLQGLGGELFF
J: TRBJ2-1; D: TRBD2; V: TRBV7-8; CDR3: CASTLYGGDEQFF
J: TRBJ2-5; D: TRBD1; V: TRBV5-1; CDR3: CASSPGDRIKETQYF
J: TRBJ1-1; D: .; V: TRBV6-5; CDR3: CASSYRGSEAFF
J: TRBJ1-2; D: .; V: TRBV7-6; CDR3: CASSPQGQNYGYTF
J: TRBJ1-1; D: .; V: TRBV24-1; CDR3: CATRAWNTEAFF
J: TRBJ2-3; D: .; V: TRBV7-8; CDR3: CASSSQLGDTQYF
J: TRBJ1-1; D: .; V: TRBV7-3; CDR3: CASSSQGWTEAFF
J: TRBJ2-5; D: TRBD2; V: TRBV4-1; CDR3: CASSQDPPLWRERTQYF
J: TRBJ2-7; D: .; V: TRBV5-1; CDR3: CASSPAGGSYEQYF
J: TRBJ1-1; D: .; V: TRBV27; CDR3: CASSSPQWGRTEAFF
J: TRBJ2-1; D: .; V: TRBV7-9; CDR3: CASSSLPKKRYYEQFF
J: TRBJ2-5; D: TRBD1; V: TRBV18; CDR3: CASSLWDRVNGETQYF
J: TRBJ2-2; D: .; V: TRBV2; CDR3: CASREGSLNTGELFF
J: TRBJ2-7; D: .; V: TRBV24-1; CDR3: CATSDPPGKGIYEQYF
J: TRBJ1-4; D: .; V: TRBV4-3; CDR3: CASSQDPGPQGESEKLFF
J: TRBJ2-2; D: .; V: TRBV7-2; CDR3: CASSLAGSGTGELFF
J: TRBJ1-3; D: .; V: TRBV19; CDR3: CASSPDLSGNTIYF
J: TRBJ1-2; D: .; V: TRBV19; CDR3: CASGNDGYTF
J: TRBJ2-5; D: TRBD2; V: TRBV5-4; CDR3: CASSLSSFRLGGQETQYF
J: TRBJ1-6; D: .; V: TRBV6-5; CDR3: CASSPRSSPLHF
J: TRBJ1-4; D: .; V: TRBV12-3/TRBV12-4; CDR3: CASERTPNEKLFF
J: TRBJ2-2; D: .; V: TRBV9; CDR3: CASSVHQAEYPNTGELFF
J: TRBJ2-7; D: TRBD1; V: TRBV10-3; CDR3: CAISEIGQGAGEQYF
J: TRBJ2-3; D: .; V: TRBV21-1; CDR3: CASSNLAGGGTDTQYF
J: TRBJ1-4; D: .; V: TRBV19; CDR3: CASRVEEKLFF
J: TRBJ2-7; D: .; V: TRBV6-1; CDR3: CASSEARRAVYEQYF
J: TRBJ2-2; D: .; V: TRBV5-1; CDR3: CASSLDGNTGELFF
J: TRBJ1-6; D: .; V: TRBV18; CDR3: CASSLQNSPLHF
J: TRBJ1-5; D: TRBD1; V: TRBV28; CDR3: CASIPRQGARFNQPQHF
J: TRBJ2-7; D: TRBD1; V: TRBV6-5; CDR3: CASSYGQGESYEQYF
J: TRBJ2-7; D: TRBD1; V: TRBV19; CDR3: CASKGTGSSYEQYF
J: TRBJ2-2; D: .; V: TRBV28; CDR3: CASTNAGGQNTGELFF
J: TRBJ2-5; D: .; V: TRBV6-5; CDR3: CASSYQSGAQETQYF